Below are 9 T cell receptor beta chains sequenced from a single sample in a study of control samples from healthy donors and cancer patients. Produced via immunoSEQ multiplex PCR; TCRdb's table is partial and in-frame only. The sample has approximately 120,000 clones, over 75% seen once. Material: blood. The source of these receptors is a man aged 60 to 69 in good health.

This chain joins TRBV7-2 and TRBJ2-3; 8 bases match TRBD2. The CDR3 runs to 16 residues. The ends lost 5 bases at V and 2 bases at J; junction bases unmatched: 9. Germline CDR1 is SGHTA and CDR2 is FQGNSA. The CDR3 spells CASSPFSGGSTDTQYF. The CDR3 DNA reads as TGTGCCAGCAGCCCCTTCAGCGGGGGATCCACAGATACGCAGTATTTT.

The genes are TRBV21-1 and TRBJ2-7. TRBV21-1 represents a pseudogene. CDR3 size: 9 residues. CDR3 DNA: TGTGCCAGACCGAACGAGCAGTACTTC. It translates to CARPNEQYF.

V gene TRBV19 combines with J gene TRBJ1-3; 7 bases line up with TRBD1. The CDR3 runs 16 residues. The germline V gene has CDR1 LNHDA and CDR2 SQIVND (reference sequence). V shed 7 bases and J 0 bases; nucleotides not matched to a gene: 9. The CDR3 DNA reads as TGTGCCAGTACCACCCTACAGGGGAGCTCTGGAAACACCATATATTTT. This encodes CASTTLQGSSGNTIYF.

This clone has a handful of counts. The J gene is TRBJ1-3, the V gene TRBV30; D unclear. The germline CDR1 and CDR2 sequences are GTSNPN and SVGIG (reference sequence). Deletions cut 4 bases from V and 0 bases from J, with 10 bases between. The CDR3 is 14 residues long. DNA of the CDR3: TGTGCCTGGACCTTGTCCGGCTCTGGAAACACCATATATTTT. Residues: CAWTLSGSGNTIYF.

The chain couples TRBV19 to TRBJ1-4; 7 bases align to TRBD1. The V gene's germline CDR1 is LNHDA and CDR2 SQIVND (reference sequence). The CDR3 spans 19 residues. The V segment lost 7 bases and the J segment 3 bases; nucleotides outside the gene matches: 20. The CDR3 protein is CASIFDRDPQTAANEKLFF. Here the CDR3 DNA reads TGTGCCAGTATATTCGACAGGGATCCCCAAACGGCGGCTAATGAAAAACTGTTTTTT.

V gene TRBV19 combines with J gene TRBJ1-5, with D maybe TRBD1 (5 bases). CDR1 LNHDA and CDR2 SQIVND come from the germline V gene (reference sequence). CDR3 length equals 12 residues. This CDR3 is CATGPHDQPQHF. In nucleotides, the CDR3 is TGTGCAACGGGACCGCATGATCAGCCCCAGCATTTT.

The chain carries TRBV28 and TRBJ2-7; 8 positions agree with TRBD2. Trimming cost V 6 bases and J 3 bases; bases outside gene matches: 10. The CDR3 length is 15 residues. In germline, CDR1 is MDHEN, CDR2 SYDVKM. The CDR3 protein is CASSPPGTRYYEQYF. CDR3 in DNA: TGTGCCAGCAGCCCCCCCGGGACTAGATACTACGAGCAGTACTTC.

This clone came up once. CDR3: CASSKTGETEAFF. The DNA of the CDR3 is TGCGCCAGCAGCAAAACAGGGGAGACTGAAGCTTTCTTT. The rearrangement joins TRBV5-1 to TRBJ1-1; 7 nucleotides align to TRBD1. This CDR3 comprises 13 residues. From germline, CDR1 is SGHRS and CDR2 YFSETQ. J lost 5 bases, V lost 4 bases, and 5 bases had no gene match. Together with reference TRBV5-1 and TRBJ1-1, the CDR3 gives the full variable domain: KAGVTQTPRYLIKTRGQQVTLSCSPISGHRSVSWYQQTPGQGLQFLFEYFSETQRNKGNFPGRFSGRQFSNSRSEMNVSTLELGDSALYLCASSKTGETEAFFGQGTRLTVV.

The chain couples TRBV28 to TRBJ1-5; the D is unclear. The V and J ends lost 3 bases and 12 bases respectively, with 18 bases between them. CDR3 size: 14 residues. The germline CDR1 and CDR2 sequences are MDHEN and SYDVKM. This CDR3 is CASSLASLVWLQHF. CDR3 nucleotide sequence: TGTGCCAGCAGTTTGGCCTCTCTCGTTTGGCTCCAGCATTTT.